This T cell receptor beta chain was captured by sequencing in a study of T cell responses to AZD1222 COVID-19 vaccine. For the study at large: Second-dose intervals near 4 or 12 weeks were combined. General study results and limits: Two doses of AZD1222 preceded a rise in Spike-specific TCR breadth and depth. The number of AZD1222 recipients seropositive at baseline was only five to seven.

Measured with immunoSEQ multiplex PCR; TCRdb has only the in-frame clones, and not every one. The repertoire holds 55,000 to 80,000 clones, approximately 80% seen once, with more than 13% in the top ten. This clone was picked up many times. What it binds is unknown. Germline assignment: CDR1 SGHRS and CDR2 YFSETQ. This CDR3 region has 15 residues. The V end lost 6 bases, the J end lost 0 bases, and 13 bases lay between the germline ends. The chain carries TRBV5-1 and TRBJ1-5; D uncertain. This TCR was recovered from an adult in good health. This material consisted of peripheral blood, taken on day 0 of AZD1222 vaccination. The CDR3, as DNA: TGCGCCAGCACCCCGGAGGATTTTAGCAATCAGCCCCAGCATTTT. Amino acid sequence: CASTPEDFSNQPQHF.